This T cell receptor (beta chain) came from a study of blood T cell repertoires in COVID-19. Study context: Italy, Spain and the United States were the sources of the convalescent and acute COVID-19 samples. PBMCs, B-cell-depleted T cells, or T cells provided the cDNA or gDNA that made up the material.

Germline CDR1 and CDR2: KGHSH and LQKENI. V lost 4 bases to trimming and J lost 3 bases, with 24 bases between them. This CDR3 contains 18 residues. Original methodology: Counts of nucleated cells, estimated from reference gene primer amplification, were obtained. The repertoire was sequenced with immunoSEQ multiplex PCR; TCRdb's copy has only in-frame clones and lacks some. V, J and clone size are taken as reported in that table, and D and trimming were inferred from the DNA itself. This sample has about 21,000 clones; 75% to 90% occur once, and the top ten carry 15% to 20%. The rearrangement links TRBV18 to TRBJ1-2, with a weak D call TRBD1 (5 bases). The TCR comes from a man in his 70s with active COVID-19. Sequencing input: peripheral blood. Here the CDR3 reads CASSLTLHRVRGDYGYTF. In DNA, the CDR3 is TGTGCCAGCTCACTAACGCTTCACCGGGTCCGGGGGGACTATGGCTACACCTTC.